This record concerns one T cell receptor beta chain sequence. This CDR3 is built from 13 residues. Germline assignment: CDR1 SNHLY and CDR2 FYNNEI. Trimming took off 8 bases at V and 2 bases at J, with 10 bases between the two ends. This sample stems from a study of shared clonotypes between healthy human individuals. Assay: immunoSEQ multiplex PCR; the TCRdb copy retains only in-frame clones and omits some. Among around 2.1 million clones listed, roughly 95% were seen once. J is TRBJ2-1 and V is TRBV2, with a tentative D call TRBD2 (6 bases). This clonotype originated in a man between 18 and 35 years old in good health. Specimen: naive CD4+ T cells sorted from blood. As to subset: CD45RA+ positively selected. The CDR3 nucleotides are TGTGCCAGCTTGGAGGGGACCTACAATGAGCAGTTCTTC. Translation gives CASLEGTYNEQFF.